This is a list of T cell receptor beta chains from one sample in a study of blood T cell repertoires in COVID-19. The protocol was immunoSEQ multiplex PCR, while the TCRdb copy is restricted to in-frame clones and leaves out a portion. The data hold around 250,000 clones, with 86% observed a single time. Material: peripheral blood. The source of these receptors is a woman between 25 and 40 years old with active or convalescent COVID-19. Each CDR3 is given with its conserved first and last residue. A D gene is named only where the DNA matches it firmly. Not all rows give a size; the values are once, few, many and, for expanded clones, a class.

v_call	clone_size	d_call	j_call	cdr3_nt	cdr3_aa
TRBV5-1	few	.	TRBJ1-6	TGCGCCAGCAGCTTAAGGAGCGACAGAGGATCACCCCTCCACTTT	CASSLRSDRGSPLHF
TRBV7-6	.	TRBD1	TRBJ1-2	TGTGCCAGCAGCCACGCTGCCGGCAGGGGGGTTGGCTACACCTTC	CASSHAAGRGVGYTF
TRBV5-5	.	.	TRBJ1-4	TGTGCCAGCAGCGAACTTACAACTAATGAAAAACTGTTTTTT	CASSELTTNEKLFF
TRBV28	once	.	TRBJ1-3	TGTGCCAGCTACTCCGTGGAAGGGGCCTCCGTTGGAAACACCATATATTTT	CASYSVEGASVGNTIYF
TRBV18	few	.	TRBJ2-7	TGTGCCAGCTCACCAGGTGGTAGCGGCTACGAGCAGTACTTC	CASSPGGSGYEQYF
TRBV6-5	once	TRBD1	TRBJ1-6	TGTGCCAGCCGAGGAGCAGACAGGGCACCCCTCCACTTT	CASRGADRAPLHF
TRBV29-1	.	TRBD1	TRBJ2-2	TGCAGCGCGGGACAGGCATCGGGCACCGGGGAGCTGTTTTTT	CSAGQASGTGELFF
TRBV4-3	.	TRBD2	TRBJ2-2	TGCGCCAGCAGCCCTCACACCGGGGGGACCGGGGAGCTGTTTTTT	CASSPHTGGTGELFF
TRBV6-5	.	.	TRBJ1-2	TGTGCCAGCAGTTACGCAGGGGAGGGCTACACCTTC	CASSYAGEGYTF
TRBV3-1/TRBV3-2	once	.	TRBJ2-4	TGTGCCAGCAGCCCTCCAGGGGTGAACATTCAGTACTTC	CASSPPGVNIQYF
TRBV4-2	.	TRBD1	TRBJ1-2	TGTGCCAGCAGCCAAGCCCCCTCTACACAGGGGCTGGGAGGCTACACCTTC	CASSQAPSTQGLGGYTF
TRBV30	.	.	TRBJ2-2	TGTGCCTGGACCCGAGGAGGGACCGGGGAGCTGTTTTTT	CAWTRGGTGELFF
TRBV6-1	.	.	TRBJ2-7	TGTGCCAGCAGTGAAGGTCCCAGGGTCGATCTGGACGAGCAGTACTTC	CASSEGPRVDLDEQYF
TRBV6-5	.	.	TRBJ1-5	TGTGCCAGCACCCCCCCAGGTCCCAGCAATCAGCCCCAGCATTTT	CASTPPGPSNQPQHF
TRBV29-1	.	TRBD1	TRBJ1-2	TGCAGCGTTGAAGAACCAGGGGGCGAAGGCTACACCTTC	CSVEEPGGEGYTF
TRBV2	.	.	TRBJ1-1	TGTGCCAGCAGTCAGGTAATGAACACTGAAGCTTTCTTT	CASSQVMNTEAFF
TRBV27	.	TRBD1	TRBJ2-7	TGTGCCAGCAGTCTCACCGGGACAGGGCCGACCTACGAGCAGTACTTC	CASSLTGTGPTYEQYF
TRBV30	.	TRBD1	TRBJ1-2	TGTGCCTGGGGACAGGGTAATACTAACTATGGCTACACCTTC	CAWGQGNTNYGYTF
TRBV28	.	.	TRBJ1-1	TGTGCCAGCAGCTCCCTGGGGGGGGGCAGATCTGAAGCTTTCTTT	CASSSLGGGRSEAFF
TRBV10-3	.	.	TRBJ2-1	TGTGCCATCAGCCCCCAGGGTTCGGACGATGAGCAGTTCTTC	CAISPQGSDDEQFF
TRBV5-6	.	TRBD1	TRBJ2-3	TGTGCCAGCATCGTCCGGGACAGGTTTTCCACAGATACGCAGTATTTT	CASIVRDRFSTDTQYF
TRBV5-1	.	TRBD1	TRBJ2-2	TGCGCCAGCAGCTCTGGGACAGGACCCACCGGGGAGCTGTTTTTT	CASSSGTGPTGELFF
TRBV10-3	.	TRBD2	TRBJ2-5	TGTGCCACGGGGACTAGCGGGGGGGCCCCAGAGACCCAGTACTTC	CATGTSGGAPETQYF
TRBV21-1	.	.	TRBJ2-5	TGTGCCAGCAGCAATCGCCAGGGAGGGGAGACCCAGTACTTC	CASSNRQGGETQYF
TRBV24-1	.	TRBD2	TRBJ2-6	TGTGCCACCGCCCTGACTAGCGGTGGGTCTGGGGCCAACGTCCTGACTTTC	CATALTSGGSGANVLTF
TRBV27	.	.	TRBJ1-6	TGTGCCAGCAGTCCCTACGGACAGCTCGGAGGTTTATATTCACCCCTCCACTTT	CASSPYGQLGGLYSPLHF
TRBV11-2	once	.	TRBJ2-7	TGTGCCAGCAGCTTAGCGGGGAGTAAACCGCCCGACTACGAGCAGTACTTC	CASSLAGSKPPDYEQYF
TRBV2	.	.	TRBJ1-2	TGTGCCAGCAGTGAAGCGCTTAGGCGGGACTATGGCTACACCTTC	CASSEALRRDYGYTF
TRBV9	.	TRBD1	TRBJ1-1	TGTGCCAGCAGCGTACAGGGGGCGAACACTGAAGCTTTCTTT	CASSVQGANTEAFF